This TCR beta chain was identified in a study of T cells in women clearing cervical HPV infection. Study-level points and caveats: Richness plus V gene abundances separated cases from controls with AUC around 0.79. CIN3+ cases had significantly higher TCR richness than controls; evenness did not differ.

To note about this clone: The antigen remains undetermined. The DNA ends 3 residues before the CDR3 does, and the rest of the CDR3 is filled in from the germline J gene.

Sequenced by immunoSEQ multiplex PCR; TCRdb stores in-frame clones only, minus some. The sample totals 20,000 to 30,000 clones. CDR3 size: 15 residues. CDR1 is SGHRS and CDR2 is YFSETQ in the germline V gene. V lost 1 base and J lost 1, with 11 bases in between. The sample taken for sequencing was blood buffy coat. This chain joins TRBV5-1 and TRBJ2-5; possible D gene TRBD2, 6 bases. The TCR comes from a woman aged 18 to 75 with a cervical HPV16 infection that either progressed to CIN3+ or cleared (not recorded which). The CDR3 sequence is CASSLNGGLQETQYF. The sequenced CDR3 bases are TGCGCCAGCAGCTTGAACGGGGGTCTCCAAGAGACC. The variable domain in full, with the rest retrieved from reference TRBV5-1 and TRBJ2-5, is KAGVTQTPRYLIKTRGQQVTLSCSPISGHRSVSWYQQTPGQGLQFLFEYFSETQRNKGNFPGRFSGRQFSNSRSEMNVSTLELGDSALYLCASSLNGGLQETQYFGPGTRLLVL.